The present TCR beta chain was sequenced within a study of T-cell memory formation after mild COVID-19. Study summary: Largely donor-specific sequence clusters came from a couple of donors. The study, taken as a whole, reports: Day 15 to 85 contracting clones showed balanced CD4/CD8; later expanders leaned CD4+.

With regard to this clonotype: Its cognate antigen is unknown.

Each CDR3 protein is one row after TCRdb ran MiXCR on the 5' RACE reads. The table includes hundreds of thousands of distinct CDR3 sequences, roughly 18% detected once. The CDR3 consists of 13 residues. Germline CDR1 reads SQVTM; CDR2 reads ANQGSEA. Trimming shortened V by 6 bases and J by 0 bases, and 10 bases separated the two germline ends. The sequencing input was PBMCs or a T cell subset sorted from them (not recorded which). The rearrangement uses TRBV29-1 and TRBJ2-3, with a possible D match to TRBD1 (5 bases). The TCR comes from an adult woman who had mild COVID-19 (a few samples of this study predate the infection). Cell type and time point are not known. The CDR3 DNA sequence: TGCAGCGTAACAGGCGCCAGCACAGATACGCAGTATTTT. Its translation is CSVTGASTDTQYF.